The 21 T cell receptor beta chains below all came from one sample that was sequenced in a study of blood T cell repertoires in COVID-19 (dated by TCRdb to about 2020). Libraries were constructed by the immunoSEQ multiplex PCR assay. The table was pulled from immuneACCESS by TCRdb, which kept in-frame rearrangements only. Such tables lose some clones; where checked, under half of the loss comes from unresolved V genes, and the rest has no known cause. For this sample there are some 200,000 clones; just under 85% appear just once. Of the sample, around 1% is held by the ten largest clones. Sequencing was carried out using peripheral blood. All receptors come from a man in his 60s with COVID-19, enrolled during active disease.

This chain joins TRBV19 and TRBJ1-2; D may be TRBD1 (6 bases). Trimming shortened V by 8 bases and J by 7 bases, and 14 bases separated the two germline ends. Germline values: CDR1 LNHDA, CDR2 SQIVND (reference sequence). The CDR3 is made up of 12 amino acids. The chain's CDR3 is CASDGRGRGYTF. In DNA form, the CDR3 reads TGTGCCAGTGATGGCAGGGGACGTGGCTACACCTTC.

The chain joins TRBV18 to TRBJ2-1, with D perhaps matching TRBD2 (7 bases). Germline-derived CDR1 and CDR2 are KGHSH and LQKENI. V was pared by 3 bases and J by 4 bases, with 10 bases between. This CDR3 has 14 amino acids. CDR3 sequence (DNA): TGTGCCAGCTCACCGGGAGGGGGGTACAATGAGCAGTTCTTC. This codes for CASSPGGGYNEQFF.

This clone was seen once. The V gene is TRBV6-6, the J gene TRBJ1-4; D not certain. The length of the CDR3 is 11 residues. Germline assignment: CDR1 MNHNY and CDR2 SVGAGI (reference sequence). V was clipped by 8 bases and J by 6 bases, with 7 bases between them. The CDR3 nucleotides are TGTGCCAGCTACAGAGATGAAAAACTGTTTTTT. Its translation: CASYRDEKLFF.

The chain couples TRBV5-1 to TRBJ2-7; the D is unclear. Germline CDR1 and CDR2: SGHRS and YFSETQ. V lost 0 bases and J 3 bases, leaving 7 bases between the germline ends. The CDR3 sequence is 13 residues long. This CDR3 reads CASSLVADYEQYF. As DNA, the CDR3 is TGCGCCAGCAGCTTGGTTGCAGACTACGAGCAGTACTTC. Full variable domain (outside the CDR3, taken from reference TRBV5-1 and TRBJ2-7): KAGVTQTPRYLIKTRGQQVTLSCSPISGHRSVSWYQQTPGQGLQFLFEYFSETQRNKGNFPGRFSGRQFSNSRSEMNVSTLELGDSALYLCASSLVADYEQYFGPGTRLTVT.

The CDR3 loop reads CASGGLGGYSNQPQHF. The CDR3 coding sequence is TGTGCTAGTGGGGGTCTAGGGGGATATAGCAATCAGCCCCAGCATTTT. The J gene is TRBJ1-5, the V gene TRBV12-5; maybe TRBD1 (6 bases). CDR1 is LGHNT, CDR2 FRNRAP, per germline. The CDR3 runs to 16 residues. V was cut by 6 bases and J by 0 bases, with 15 bases left in between.

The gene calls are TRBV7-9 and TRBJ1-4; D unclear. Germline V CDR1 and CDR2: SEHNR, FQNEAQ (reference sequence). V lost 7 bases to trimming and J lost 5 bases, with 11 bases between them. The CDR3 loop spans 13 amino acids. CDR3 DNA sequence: TGTGCCAGCACCCTAGACGGGAATGAAAAACTGTTTTTT. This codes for CASTLDGNEKLFF.

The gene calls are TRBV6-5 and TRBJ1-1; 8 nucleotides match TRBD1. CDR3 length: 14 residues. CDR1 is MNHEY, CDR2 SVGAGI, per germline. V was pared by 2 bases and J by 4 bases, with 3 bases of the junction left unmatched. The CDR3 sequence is CASSYRQGITEAFF. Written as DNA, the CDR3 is TGTGCCAGCAGTTACCGACAGGGGATCACTGAAGCTTTCTTT.

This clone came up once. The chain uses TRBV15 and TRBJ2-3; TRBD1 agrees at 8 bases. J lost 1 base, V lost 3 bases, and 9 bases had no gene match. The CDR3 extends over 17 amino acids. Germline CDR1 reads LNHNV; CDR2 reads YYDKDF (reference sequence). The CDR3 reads CATSRAPTGDRTDTQYF. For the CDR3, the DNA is TGTGCCACCAGCAGGGCACCGACAGGGGACCGCACAGATACGCAGTATTTT.

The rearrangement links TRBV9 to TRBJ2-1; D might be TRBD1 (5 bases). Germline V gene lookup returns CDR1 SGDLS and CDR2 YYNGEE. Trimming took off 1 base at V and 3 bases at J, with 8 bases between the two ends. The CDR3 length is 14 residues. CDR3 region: CASSVRQGYNEQFF. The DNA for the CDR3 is TGTGCCAGCAGCGTACGGCAGGGCTACAATGAGCAGTTCTTC.

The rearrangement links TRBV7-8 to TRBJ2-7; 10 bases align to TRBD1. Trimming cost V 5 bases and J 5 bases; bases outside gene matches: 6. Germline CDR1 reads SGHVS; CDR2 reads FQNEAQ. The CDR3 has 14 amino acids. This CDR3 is CASSHRGQGDEQYF. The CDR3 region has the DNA TGTGCCAGCAGCCACCGAGGACAGGGGGACGAGCAGTACTTC.

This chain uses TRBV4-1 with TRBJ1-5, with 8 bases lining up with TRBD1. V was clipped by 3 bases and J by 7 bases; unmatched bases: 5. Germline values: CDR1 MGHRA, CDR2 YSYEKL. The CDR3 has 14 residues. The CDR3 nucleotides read TGCGCCAGCAGCCAGAACAGGGGGAGCCAGCCCCAGCATTTT. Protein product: CASSQNRGSQPQHF.

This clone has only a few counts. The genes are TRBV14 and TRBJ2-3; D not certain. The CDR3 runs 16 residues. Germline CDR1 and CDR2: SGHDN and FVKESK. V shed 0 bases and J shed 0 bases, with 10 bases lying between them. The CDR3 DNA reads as TGTGCCAGCAGCCAAGATGGAGCCTCTAGCACAGATACGCAGTATTTT. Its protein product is CASSQDGASSTDTQYF.

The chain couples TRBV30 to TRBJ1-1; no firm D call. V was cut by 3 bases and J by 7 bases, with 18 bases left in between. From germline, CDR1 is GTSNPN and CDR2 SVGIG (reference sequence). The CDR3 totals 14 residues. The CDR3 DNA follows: TGTGCCTGGAGATCATGGAGGGTAGGAGGTGAAGCTTTCTTT. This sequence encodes CAWRSWRVGGEAFF.

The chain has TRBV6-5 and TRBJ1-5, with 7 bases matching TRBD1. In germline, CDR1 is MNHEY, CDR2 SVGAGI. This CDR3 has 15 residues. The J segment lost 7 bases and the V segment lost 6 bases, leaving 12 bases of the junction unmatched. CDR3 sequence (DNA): TGTGCCAGCAGAAACGTAGACAGGGCGGAACAGCCCCAGCATTTT. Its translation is CASRNVDRAEQPQHF.

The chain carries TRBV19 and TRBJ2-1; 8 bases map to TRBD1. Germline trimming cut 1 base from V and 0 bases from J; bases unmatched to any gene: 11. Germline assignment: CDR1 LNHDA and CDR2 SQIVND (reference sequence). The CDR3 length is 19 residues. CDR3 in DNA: TGTGCCAGTAGTATAGGCACAGGGGGGCCCAGGAGCTCCTACAATGAGCAGTTCTTC. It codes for CASSIGTGGPRSSYNEQFF.

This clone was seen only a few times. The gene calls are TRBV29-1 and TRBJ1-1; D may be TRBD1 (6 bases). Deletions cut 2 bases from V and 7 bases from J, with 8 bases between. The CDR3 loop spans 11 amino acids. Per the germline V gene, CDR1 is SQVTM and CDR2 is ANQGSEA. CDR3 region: CSVETGSEAFF. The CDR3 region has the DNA TGCAGCGTTGAAACAGGGAGTGAAGCTTTCTTT.

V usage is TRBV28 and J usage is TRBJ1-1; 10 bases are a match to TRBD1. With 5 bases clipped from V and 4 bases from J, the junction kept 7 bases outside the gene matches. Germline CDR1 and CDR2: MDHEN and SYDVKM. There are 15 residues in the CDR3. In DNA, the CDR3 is TGTGCCAGCAGTGCGAGGGGACAGGGGAGCACTGAAGCTTTCTTT. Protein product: CASSARGQGSTEAFF.

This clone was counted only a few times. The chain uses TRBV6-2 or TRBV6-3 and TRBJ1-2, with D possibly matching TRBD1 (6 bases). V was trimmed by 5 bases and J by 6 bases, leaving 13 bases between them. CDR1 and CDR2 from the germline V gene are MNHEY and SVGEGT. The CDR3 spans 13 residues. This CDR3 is CASSLTGKDGYTF. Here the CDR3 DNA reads TGTGCCAGCAGTCTCACAGGGAAAGATGGCTACACCTTC.

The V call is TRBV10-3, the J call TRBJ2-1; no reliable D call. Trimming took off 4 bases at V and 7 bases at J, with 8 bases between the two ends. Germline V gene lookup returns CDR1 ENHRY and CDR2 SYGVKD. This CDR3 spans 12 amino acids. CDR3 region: CAISAAGNEQFF. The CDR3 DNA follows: TGTGCCATCAGTGCGGCCGGGAATGAGCAGTTCTTC.

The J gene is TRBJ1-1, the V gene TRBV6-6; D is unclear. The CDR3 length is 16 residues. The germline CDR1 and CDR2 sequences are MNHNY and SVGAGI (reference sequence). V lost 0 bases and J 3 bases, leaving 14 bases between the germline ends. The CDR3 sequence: CASSYSFKTRDTEAFF. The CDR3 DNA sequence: TGTGCCAGCAGTTACTCGTTTAAGACGCGGGACACTGAAGCTTTCTTT.

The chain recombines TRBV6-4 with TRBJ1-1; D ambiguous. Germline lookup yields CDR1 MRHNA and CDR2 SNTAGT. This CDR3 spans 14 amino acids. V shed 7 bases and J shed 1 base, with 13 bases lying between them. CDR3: CASKGQEGNTEAFF. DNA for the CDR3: TGTGCCAGCAAAGGGCAGGAGGGGAACACTGAAGCTTTCTTT.